Below, 2 T cell receptor beta chains from the same sample are listed, as sequenced in a study of CDR3 diversity in severe acne. TCRdb reprocessed the PCR reads with MiXCR, giving one entry per CDR3 protein. Of about 84,000 distinct CDR3 sequences in the sample, 51% were seen once. Sequenced: blood. These receptor sequences come from a male donor in good health, without acne.

This clonotype has just a few counts. This chain connects TRBV25-1 to TRBJ1-2; no clear D. The germline CDR1 and CDR2 sequences are MGHDK and SYGVNS. This CDR3 region has 13 residues. Trimming shortened V by 3 bases and J by 10 bases, and 15 bases separated the two germline ends. CDR3 coding DNA: TGTGCCAGCAGTGATCGGTCGGACTTTCACTACACCTTC. Its translation is CASSDRSDFHYTF.

CDR3 protein: CASSYDEDRVYEQYF. In nucleotides, the CDR3 is TGTGCCAGCAGTTACGATGAGGACAGGGTCTACGAGCAGTACTTC. V and J are TRBV6-5 and TRBJ2-7; 8 nucleotides line up with TRBD1. V gave up 2 bases and J gave up 3 bases; unmatched junction bases: 6. The CDR3 has 15 amino acids. Germline assignment: CDR1 MNHEY and CDR2 SVGAGI.